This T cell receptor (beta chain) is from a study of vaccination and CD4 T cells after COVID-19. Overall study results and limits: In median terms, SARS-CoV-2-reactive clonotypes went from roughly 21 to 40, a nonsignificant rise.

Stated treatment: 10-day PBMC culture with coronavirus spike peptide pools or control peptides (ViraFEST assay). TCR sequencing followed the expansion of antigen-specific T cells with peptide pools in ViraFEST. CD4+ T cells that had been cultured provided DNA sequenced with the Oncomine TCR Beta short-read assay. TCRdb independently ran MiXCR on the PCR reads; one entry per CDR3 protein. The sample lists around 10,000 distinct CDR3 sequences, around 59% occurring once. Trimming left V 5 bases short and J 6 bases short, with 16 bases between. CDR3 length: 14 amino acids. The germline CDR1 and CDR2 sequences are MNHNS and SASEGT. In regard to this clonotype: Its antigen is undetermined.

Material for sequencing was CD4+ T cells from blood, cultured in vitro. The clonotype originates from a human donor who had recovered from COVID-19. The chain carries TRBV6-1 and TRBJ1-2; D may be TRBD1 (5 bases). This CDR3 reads CASSPVGLLNGYTF. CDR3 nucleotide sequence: TGTGCCAGCAGTCCAGTGGGACTCTTGAATGGCTACACCTTC.